This is a list of T cell receptor beta chains from one sample in a study of cytomegalovirus exposure and HLA in healthy donors. The assay was immunoSEQ multiplex PCR, and TCRdb's table has in-frame clones only and misses some. Among roughly 120,000 clones, more than 65% were seen once, and the ten largest hold approximately 13%. The sample taken for sequencing was PBMCs. The receptors shown here come from a woman aged 60-75 years in good health and CMV-seropositive. Both conserved end residues are part of each CDR3. D genes are given only for firm matches. Only part of the rows carry a size: once, few, many, or a class if the clone is expanded.

d_call: TRBD1; j_call: TRBJ1-2; clone_size: NA; v_call: TRBV19; cdr3_aa: CASSRQGATTHGYTF; cdr3_nt: TGTGCCAGTAGTAGACAGGGGGCCACTACTCATGGCTACACCTTC
d_call: NA; j_call: TRBJ1-4; clone_size: NA; v_call: TRBV18; cdr3_aa: CASSPYSGATNEKLFF; cdr3_nt: TGTGCCAGCTCACCTTACTCAGGGGCAACTAATGAAAAACTGTTTTTT
d_call: NA; j_call: TRBJ2-7; clone_size: NA; v_call: TRBV4-1; cdr3_aa: CASSQEGGSDRGYEQYF; cdr3_nt: TGCGCCAGCAGCCAAGAGGGAGGGTCAGACAGGGGTTACGAGCAGTACTTC
d_call: TRBD1; j_call: TRBJ1-3; clone_size: NA; v_call: TRBV10-2; cdr3_aa: CASRDAGTVPSGNTIYF; cdr3_nt: TGCGCCAGCAGGGATGCCGGGACAGTACCTTCTGGAAACACCATATATTTT
d_call: TRBD2; j_call: TRBJ2-2; clone_size: NA; v_call: TRBV13; cdr3_aa: CASSQSGRNTGELFF; cdr3_nt: TGTGCCAGCAGCCAGAGCGGGAGGAACACCGGGGAGCTGTTTTTT
d_call: NA; j_call: TRBJ1-1; clone_size: NA; v_call: TRBV11-3; cdr3_aa: CASSFSQGNTEAFF; cdr3_nt: TGTGCCAGCAGCTTCTCACAGGGTAACACTGAAGCTTTCTTT
d_call: NA; j_call: TRBJ2-2; clone_size: NA; v_call: TRBV25-1; cdr3_aa: CASSELSHREMRIGELFF; cdr3_nt: TGTGCCAGCAGTGAATTAAGTCACCGGGAAATGAGGATCGGGGAGCTGTTTTTT
d_call: TRBD2; j_call: TRBJ2-7; clone_size: NA; v_call: TRBV4-1; cdr3_aa: CASSQGGLAGGGEQYF; cdr3_nt: TGCGCCAGCAGCCAAGGGGGACTAGCGGGAGGGGGGGAGCAGTACTTC
d_call: NA; j_call: TRBJ2-1; clone_size: once; v_call: TRBV7-3; cdr3_aa: CASSLSGLSSYNEQFF; cdr3_nt: TGTGCCAGCAGCTTAAGTGGACTAAGCTCCTACAATGAGCAGTTCTTC
d_call: NA; j_call: TRBJ2-2; clone_size: NA; v_call: TRBV25-1; cdr3_aa: CASSASREPYTGELFF; cdr3_nt: TGTGCCAGCAGTGCGAGCAGGGAACCCTACACCGGGGAGCTGTTTTTT
d_call: TRBD2; j_call: TRBJ2-3; clone_size: NA; v_call: TRBV5-4; cdr3_aa: CASSSGLAGVADTQYF; cdr3_nt: TGTGCCAGCAGCTCGGGACTAGCGGGAGTTGCAGATACGCAGTATTTT
d_call: NA; j_call: TRBJ1-5; clone_size: NA; v_call: TRBV30; cdr3_aa: CAWSVQNRNQPQHF; cdr3_nt: TGTGCCTGGAGTGTACAGAATCGGAATCAGCCCCAGCATTTT
d_call: TRBD1; j_call: TRBJ2-2; clone_size: NA; v_call: TRBV7-9; cdr3_aa: CASSAPRTGWAGELFF; cdr3_nt: TGTGCCAGCAGCGCACCCCGGACAGGGTGGGCCGGGGAGCTGTTTTTT
d_call: TRBD1; j_call: TRBJ1-2; clone_size: NA; v_call: TRBV19; cdr3_aa: CASSGGTGANYGYTF; cdr3_nt: TGTGCCAGTAGTGGAGGGACAGGGGCTAACTATGGCTACACCTTC
d_call: TRBD2; j_call: TRBJ2-4; clone_size: NA; v_call: TRBV30; cdr3_aa: CAWSRASGKFGVAKNIQYF; cdr3_nt: TGTGCCTGGAGCCGGGCTAGCGGGAAATTCGGGGTAGCCAAAAACATTCAGTACTTC
d_call: TRBD1; j_call: TRBJ1-6; clone_size: NA; v_call: TRBV11-2; cdr3_aa: CASSLAGDRGDSPLHF; cdr3_nt: TGTGCCAGCAGCTTAGCAGGAGACAGGGGGGATTCACCCCTCCACTTT
d_call: NA; j_call: TRBJ1-2; clone_size: NA; v_call: TRBV9; cdr3_aa: CASSVAGAGYTF; cdr3_nt: TGTGCCAGCAGCGTAGCAGGGGCCGGCTACACCTTC
d_call: TRBD1; j_call: TRBJ1-2; clone_size: few; v_call: TRBV5-1; cdr3_aa: CASSYLAGGDGYTF; cdr3_nt: TGCGCCAGCAGCTACCTGGCAGGGGGTGATGGCTACACCTTC
d_call: TRBD1; j_call: TRBJ1-2; clone_size: NA; v_call: TRBV6-4; cdr3_aa: CASWDRMSGYTF; cdr3_nt: TGTGCCAGTTGGGACAGGATGAGCGGCTACACCTTC
d_call: NA; j_call: TRBJ1-1; clone_size: NA; v_call: TRBV30; cdr3_aa: CAHTGLVGNTEAFF; cdr3_nt: TGTGCCCATACAGGGCTGGTGGGGAACACTGAAGCTTTCTTT
d_call: TRBD2; j_call: TRBJ2-1; clone_size: NA; v_call: TRBV9; cdr3_aa: CASSPERGAFFDEQFF; cdr3_nt: TGTGCCAGCAGTCCCGAGCGGGGGGCCTTTTTCGATGAGCAGTTCTTC
d_call: TRBD1; j_call: TRBJ2-7; clone_size: NA; v_call: TRBV2; cdr3_aa: CASSEPGGYEQYF; cdr3_nt: TGTGCCAGCAGTGAGCCAGGGGGCTACGAGCAGTACTTC
d_call: NA; j_call: TRBJ2-7; clone_size: NA; v_call: TRBV7-6; cdr3_aa: CASSLTPGEGYEQYF; cdr3_nt: TGTGCCAGCAGCTTAACCCCGGGTGAGGGCTACGAGCAGTACTTC
d_call: NA; j_call: TRBJ2-7; clone_size: NA; v_call: TRBV7-6; cdr3_aa: CASSLALQYEQYF; cdr3_nt: TGTGCCAGCAGCTTAGCATTACAATACGAGCAGTACTTC
d_call: NA; j_call: TRBJ1-2; clone_size: once; v_call: TRBV10-3; cdr3_aa: CAISGDTTNYGYTF; cdr3_nt: TGTGCCATCAGTGGGGACACGACGAACTATGGCTACACCTTC
d_call: NA; j_call: TRBJ2-7; clone_size: few; v_call: TRBV14; cdr3_aa: CASSPGVYFEQYF; cdr3_nt: TGTGCCAGCAGCCCCGGGGTATACTTCGAGCAGTACTTC
d_call: NA; j_call: TRBJ1-3; clone_size: NA; v_call: TRBV18; cdr3_aa: CASSPGIGNTIYF; cdr3_nt: TGTGCCAGCTCGCCCGGGATTGGAAACACCATATATTTT
d_call: NA; j_call: TRBJ2-7; clone_size: NA; v_call: TRBV7-2; cdr3_aa: CASSKGQPGNEQYF; cdr3_nt: TGTGCCAGCAGTAAAGGACAACCTGGAAACGAGCAGTACTTC
d_call: NA; j_call: TRBJ2-1; clone_size: NA; v_call: TRBV19; cdr3_aa: CASRGGLEQFF; cdr3_nt: TGTGCCAGTAGGGGAGGTCTTGAGCAGTTCTTC
d_call: NA; j_call: TRBJ1-1; clone_size: NA; v_call: TRBV6-5; cdr3_aa: CASSNKRSTEAFF; cdr3_nt: TGTGCCAGCAGCAACAAAAGATCTACTGAAGCTTTCTTT
d_call: NA; j_call: TRBJ1-6; clone_size: NA; v_call: TRBV25-1; cdr3_aa: CASSDRDSYSPLHF; cdr3_nt: TGTGCCAGCAGTGATCGGGACTCCTATTCACCCCTCCACTTT
d_call: NA; j_call: TRBJ1-6; clone_size: NA; v_call: TRBV5-1; cdr3_aa: CASSRNRENSPLHF; cdr3_nt: TGCGCCAGCAGCAGAAACAGGGAGAATTCACCCCTCCACTTT
d_call: NA; j_call: TRBJ1-2; clone_size: once; v_call: TRBV28; cdr3_aa: CASSLDSGTVLLNYGYTF; cdr3_nt: TGTGCCAGCAGTTTAGACAGCGGGACCGTACTACTTAACTATGGCTACACCTTC
d_call: TRBD1; j_call: TRBJ2-7; clone_size: NA; v_call: TRBV7-9; cdr3_aa: CASSLGTGQGPSSYEQYF; cdr3_nt: TGTGCCAGCAGCCTTGGGACAGGTCAAGGACCCAGCTCCTACGAGCAGTACTTC
d_call: NA; j_call: TRBJ2-7; clone_size: few; v_call: TRBV30; cdr3_aa: CAWSRETGSPYEQYF; cdr3_nt: TGTGCCTGGAGTCGAGAGACAGGATCTCCCTACGAGCAGTACTTC
d_call: TRBD1; j_call: TRBJ1-1; clone_size: NA; v_call: TRBV19; cdr3_aa: CASKQGLMNTEAFF; cdr3_nt: TGTGCCAGTAAACAGGGGCTGATGAACACTGAAGCTTTCTTT
d_call: NA; j_call: TRBJ1-3; clone_size: NA; v_call: TRBV4-3; cdr3_aa: CASSQDLLWSYSGNTIYF; cdr3_nt: TGCGCCAGCAGCCAAGATTTACTATGGAGCTACTCTGGAAACACCATATATTTT
d_call: TRBD1; j_call: TRBJ2-2; clone_size: few; v_call: TRBV9; cdr3_aa: CASSRRGTDTGELFF; cdr3_nt: TGTGCCAGCAGCCGCAGGGGGACGGACACCGGGGAGCTGTTTTTT
d_call: TRBD1; j_call: TRBJ1-1; clone_size: NA; v_call: TRBV11-2; cdr3_aa: CASSPRTGVNTEAFF; cdr3_nt: TGTGCCAGCAGCCCCCGGACAGGCGTGAACACTGAAGCTTTCTTT
d_call: TRBD1; j_call: TRBJ1-3; clone_size: NA; v_call: TRBV25-1; cdr3_aa: CASRGAGGSGNTIYF; cdr3_nt: TGTGCCAGCAGGGGGGCAGGGGGATCTGGAAACACCATATATTTT
d_call: NA; j_call: TRBJ2-2; clone_size: NA; v_call: TRBV6-1; cdr3_aa: CASTGLRATGELFF; cdr3_nt: TGTGCCAGCACAGGACTAAGGGCCACCGGGGAGCTGTTTTTT
d_call: NA; j_call: TRBJ1-6; clone_size: NA; v_call: TRBV5-1; cdr3_aa: CASSSGGVGNSPLHF; cdr3_nt: TGCGCCAGCAGCAGTGGAGGGGTTGGTAATTCACCCCTCCACTTT
d_call: NA; j_call: TRBJ2-7; clone_size: NA; v_call: TRBV7-8; cdr3_aa: CASSLGRGSSHEQYF; cdr3_nt: TGTGCCAGCAGCTTAGGGAGGGGATCGTCCCACGAGCAGTACTTC
d_call: NA; j_call: TRBJ1-6; clone_size: NA; v_call: TRBV11-2; cdr3_aa: CASSLAGLFNSPLHF; cdr3_nt: TGTGCCAGCAGCTTAGCAGGCCTATTTAATTCACCCCTCCACTTT
d_call: NA; j_call: TRBJ2-7; clone_size: NA; v_call: TRBV6-5; cdr3_aa: CASCRAGNFHEQYF; cdr3_nt: TGTGCCAGTTGTAGGGCAGGGAATTTCCACGAGCAGTACTTC
d_call: TRBD1; j_call: TRBJ1-2; clone_size: NA; v_call: TRBV2; cdr3_aa: CASSQDREYGGYTF; cdr3_nt: TGTGCCAGCAGTCAAGACAGGGAGTACGGTGGCTACACCTTC
d_call: TRBD2; j_call: TRBJ2-1; clone_size: NA; v_call: TRBV7-2; cdr3_aa: CASSFTSGGGNEQFF; cdr3_nt: TGTGCCAGCAGCTTCACTAGCGGGGGGGGTAATGAGCAGTTCTTC
d_call: NA; j_call: TRBJ2-5; clone_size: few; v_call: TRBV7-2; cdr3_aa: CASSYLGAGETQYF; cdr3_nt: TGTGCCAGCAGCTACCTAGGGGCGGGGGAGACCCAGTACTTC
d_call: TRBD2; j_call: TRBJ2-3; clone_size: NA; v_call: TRBV27; cdr3_aa: CASSPLAGVLVDTQYF; cdr3_nt: TGTGCCAGCAGTCCACTAGCGGGGGTGTTAGTGGATACGCAGTATTTT
d_call: NA; j_call: TRBJ2-5; clone_size: NA; v_call: TRBV4-3; cdr3_aa: CASSQDRGRAGTQYF; cdr3_nt: TGCGCCAGCAGCCAAGATCGAGGGCGCGCTGGGACCCAGTACTTC
d_call: TRBD1; j_call: TRBJ2-5; clone_size: NA; v_call: TRBV7-9; cdr3_aa: CASSLGTGQETQYF; cdr3_nt: TGTGCCAGCAGCTTAGGGACAGGCCAAGAGACCCAGTACTTC
d_call: NA; j_call: TRBJ1-5; clone_size: NA; v_call: TRBV27; cdr3_aa: CASSDTKNQPQHF; cdr3_nt: TGTGCCAGCTCGGACACCAAGAATCAGCCCCAGCATTTT
d_call: TRBD1; j_call: TRBJ1-1; clone_size: NA; v_call: TRBV6-6; cdr3_aa: CASSWDSMNTEAFF; cdr3_nt: TGTGCCAGCAGCTGGGACAGCATGAACACTGAAGCTTTCTTT
d_call: TRBD1; j_call: TRBJ1-5; clone_size: NA; v_call: TRBV7-9; cdr3_aa: CASSFSGQGTPYSNQPQHF; cdr3_nt: TGTGCCAGCAGCTTCTCGGGACAGGGGACCCCGTATAGCAATCAGCCCCAGCATTTT
d_call: NA; j_call: TRBJ1-1; clone_size: NA; v_call: TRBV16; cdr3_aa: CASSLQGSTEAFF; cdr3_nt: TGTGCCAGCAGCCTACAGGGAAGTACTGAAGCTTTCTTT